These T cell receptor beta chains were read from a single sample in a study of cytomegalovirus exposure and HLA in healthy donors. Sequencing used immunoSEQ multiplex PCR; TCRdb keeps in-frame clones, though not all of them. This sample has around 97,000 clones, with around 72% found just once. The sample taken for sequencing was PBMCs. The source of these receptors is a middle-aged man in good health and CMV-seronegative. The CDR3 runs from the conserved cysteine through the conserved F or W. Each record gives: clone size, J gene, V gene, D gene, CDR3 DNA, CDR3 protein. D genes are given only for firm matches. Some rows mark clone size as missing; the rest say once, few, many or name a class of expanded clone.

- | TRBJ2-5 | TRBV23-1 | - | TGCGCCAGCAGTCACGGGGGGCCACAGGGGGGCCAAGAGACCCAGTACTTC | CASSHGGPQGGQETQYF
- | TRBJ1-1 | TRBV7-9 | TRBD1 | TGTGCCAGCACCCGAACAGGGGGCATGTCCCCTGAAGCTTTCTTT | CASTRTGGMSPEAFF
- | TRBJ1-2 | TRBV28 | TRBD1 | TGTGCCAGCAGTTTAGCGGGACAGGGGGGCTATGGCTACACCTTC | CASSLAGQGGYGYTF
- | TRBJ2-5 | TRBV5-6 | TRBD1 | TGTGCCAGCAGCCTCCGACAGGGAATTGGTGGAGAGACCCAGTACTTC | CASSLRQGIGGETQYF
once | TRBJ1-2 | TRBV6-5 | - | TGTGCCAGCAGGGGTTACTCCCCAGGGAACTATGGCTACACCTTC | CASRGYSPGNYGYTF
- | TRBJ2-3 | TRBV5-6 | TRBD2 | TGTGCCAGCAGCTTGGCCAGGTTTCTAGCGGGGTCAGATACGCAGTATTTT | CASSLARFLAGSDTQYF
- | TRBJ1-1 | TRBV27 | TRBD1 | TGTGCCAGCAGTTTAACAGGGGATGACGGGACTGAAGCTTTCTTT | CASSLTGDDGTEAFF
few | TRBJ1-5 | TRBV28 | TRBD1 | TGTGCCAGCAGTCCAGCCGGGACAGGCGGGCAGCCCCAGCATTTT | CASSPAGTGGQPQHF
- | TRBJ2-1 | TRBV29-1 | TRBD1 | TGCAGCGTCGTAGCCCGGGACAGGGTATCGAATGAGCAGTTCTTC | CSVVARDRVSNEQFF
- | TRBJ2-1 | TRBV4-1 | - | TGCGCCAGCAGCCAAGAATTATCGGAGCGGGCGGCACACAATGAGCAGTTCTTC | CASSQELSERAAHNEQFF
- | TRBJ1-2 | TRBV28 | - | TGTGCCAGCAGTTTTCTGGCAACCAACTATGGCTACACCTTC | CASSFLATNYGYTF
- | TRBJ2-7 | TRBV13 | - | TGTGCCAGCAGATTGGGGGGAACGATCATCTACGAGCAGTACTTC | CASRLGGTIIYEQYF
few | TRBJ1-6 | TRBV5-1 | - | TGCGCCAGCAGCTTGGACAGTTCACCCCTCCACTTT | CASSLDSSPLHF
- | TRBJ1-6 | TRBV5-1 | - | TGCGCCAGCAGCTCTGCGGGGCTCCTCTCCTATAATTCACCCCTCCACTTT | CASSSAGLLSYNSPLHF
- | TRBJ2-5 | TRBV5-1 | - | TGCGCCAGCAGCCCGGGGGCTAGCGGAATACAAGAGACCCAGTACTTC | CASSPGASGIQETQYF
- | TRBJ2-7 | TRBV9 | TRBD1 | TGTGCCAGCAGCGAGGCCGGGACAGGGACCTACGAGCAGTACTTC | CASSEAGTGTYEQYF
- | TRBJ1-6 | TRBV9 | - | TGTGCCAGCAGCGCGGACAGCTCCTATAATTCACCCCTCCACTTT | CASSADSSYNSPLHF
few | TRBJ2-2 | TRBV2 | - | TGTGCCAGCTTCCGGGGCACCGGGGAGCTGTTTTTT | CASFRGTGELFF
- | TRBJ1-6 | TRBV12-2 | - | TGTGCAAGTCGCTCCACCGACAGGGGGCAATCACCCCTCCACTTT | CASRSTDRGQSPLHF
- | TRBJ2-1 | TRBV5-4 | TRBD2 | TGTGCCAGCAGCTCCGCTGGACTAGGTGAGCAGTTCTTC | CASSSAGLGEQFF
- | TRBJ2-2 | TRBV7-6 | - | TGTGCCAGCAGCCCCCAGACTTCCGGGGAGCTGTTTTTT | CASSPQTSGELFF
few | TRBJ1-1 | TRBV4-2 | TRBD1 | TGTGCCAGCAGCCAAGCTTCTTTTAGACAGGGTTTGAACACTGAAGCTTTCTTT | CASSQASFRQGLNTEAFF
- | TRBJ1-3 | TRBV6-5 | - | TGTGCCAGCAGTACGGTCTCTGGAAACACCATATATTTT | CASSTVSGNTIYF
- | TRBJ2-7 | TRBV30 | - | TGTGCCTGGAGTCTAGGACAGTCAGGCTACGAGCAGTACTTC | CAWSLGQSGYEQYF
once | TRBJ2-7 | TRBV6-5 | TRBD2 | TGTGCCAGCAGTTACTCCAGCGGGATCTCCTACGAGCAGTACTTC | CASSYSSGISYEQYF
- | TRBJ2-4 | TRBV5-6 | TRBD1 | TGTGCCAGCAGCTCCCCATGGGACAGAAACATTCAGTACTTC | CASSSPWDRNIQYF
once | TRBJ2-5 | TRBV4-1 | TRBD1 | TGCGCCAGCAGCCAAGCGGGACAGGACCAAGAGACCCAGTACTTC | CASSQAGQDQETQYF